Listed below are T cell receptor beta chains from one sample, sequenced in a study of Ad26.COV2.S vaccination and SARS-CoV-2 variants. Assay: immunoSEQ multiplex PCR; the TCRdb copy retains only in-frame clones and omits some. The sample has about 400,000 clones, around 92% seen once. Here the sequenced sample was peripheral blood, taken in a trial of Ad26.COV2.S vaccine versus placebo. The receptors come from a person between 18 and 65 years old who received the Ad26.COV2.S COVID-19 vaccine or a placebo. The CDR3 runs from the conserved cysteine through the conserved F or W. Fields, in order: D gene, V gene, J gene, clone size, CDR3 length, CDR3 protein, CDR3 DNA. A D gene is named only where the DNA matches it firmly. Clone size, where shown, is once, few, many, or a class for clones that have expanded.

.	TRBV5-1	TRBJ2-2	.	16	CASSPDGGANTGELFF	TGCGCCAGCAGCCCGGATGGGGGCGCCAACACCGGGGAGCTGTTTTTT
TRBD2	TRBV27	TRBJ2-7	.	14	CASSLYGGASEQYF	TGTGCCAGCAGTTTATACGGGGGGGCTTCCGAGCAGTACTTC
.	TRBV19	TRBJ1-2	.	15	CASGFSGRTNYGYTF	TGTGCCAGTGGATTCTCGGGGCGGACTAACTATGGCTACACCTTC
.	TRBV27	TRBJ2-2	.	15	CASYKITGNTGELFF	TGTGCCAGCTATAAAATAACAGGGAACACCGGGGAGCTGTTTTTT
.	TRBV9	TRBJ2-2	.	14	CASSVAGRGGELFF	TGTGCCAGCAGCGTAGCAGGTCGAGGCGGGGAGCTGTTTTTT
.	TRBV19	TRBJ2-1	.	12	CASSIGLNEQFF	TGTGCCAGTAGTATAGGGCTCAATGAGCAGTTCTTC
.	TRBV6-5	TRBJ2-1	.	14	CASSRSSGYNEQFF	TGTGCCAGCAGTCGTTCCAGCGGGTACAATGAGCAGTTCTTC
TRBD2	TRBV3-1/TRBV3-2	TRBJ2-5	.	12	CASGSGGETQYF	TGTGCCAGCGGCAGCGGGGGAGAGACCCAGTACTTC
TRBD1	TRBV5-1	TRBJ2-7	.	14	CASSQTGDSYEQYF	TGCGCCAGCAGCCAAACAGGGGACTCCTACGAGCAGTACTTC
TRBD2	TRBV6-2/TRBV6-3	TRBJ2-7	once	15	CASSYGGLAGYEQYF	TGTGCCAGCAGTTACGGGGGACTAGCGGGGTACGAGCAGTACTTC
.	TRBV28	TRBJ2-7	.	13	CASRTGGNYEQYF	TGTGCCAGCAGAACCGGGGGAAACTACGAGCAGTACTTC
.	TRBV11-2	TRBJ2-7	.	17	CASSLEVDRGTIYEQYF	TGTGCCAGCAGCTTAGAGGTAGATCGCGGGACAATCTACGAGCAGTACTTC
.	TRBV7-6	TRBJ2-7	once	16	CASSSPSSVGSYEQYF	TGTGCCAGCAGCTCCCCCTCGTCGGTCGGCTCCTACGAGCAGTACTTC
.	TRBV6-5	TRBJ1-4	.	14	CASSLGQDNEKLFF	TGTGCCAGCAGTCTGGGGCAGGATAATGAAAAACTGTTTTTT
TRBD1	TRBV7-2	TRBJ1-6	.	19	CASSLLAAPGQGYNSPLHF	TGTGCCAGCAGCTTACTCGCGGCCCCGGGACAGGGTTATAATTCACCCCTCCACTTT
TRBD2	TRBV30	TRBJ2-1	.	17	CAWSNLAGGPTRNEQFF	TGTGCCTGGAGTAATCTAGCGGGGGGGCCTACCCGGAATGAGCAGTTCTTC
.	TRBV12-3/TRBV12-4	TRBJ2-7	.	13	CASRPTGSYEQYF	TGTGCCAGCAGACCTACAGGCTCCTACGAGCAGTACTTC
.	TRBV3-1/TRBV3-2	TRBJ1-4	.	15	CASSQERQGSEKLFF	TGTGCCAGCAGCCAAGAAAGGCAGGGAAGTGAAAAACTGTTTTTT
.	TRBV4-1	TRBJ1-4	once	15	CASSQDPGNNEKLFF	TGCGCCAGCAGCCAAGATCCCGGGAATAATGAAAAACTGTTTTTT
.	TRBV24-1	TRBJ2-2	.	14	CATSDAAGSGELFF	TGTGCCACCAGTGATGCCGCGGGGTCCGGGGAGCTGTTTTTT
.	TRBV7-6	TRBJ2-1	.	22	CASSLAPIFEALGRVSYNEQFF	TGTGCCAGCAGCTTAGCCCCAATCTTTGAAGCGCTTGGCAGGGTCTCCTACAATGAGCAGTTCTTC
.	TRBV4-3	TRBJ1-3	once	17	CASSQRPRFGTGNTIYF	TGCGCCAGCAGCCAGAGACCCAGATTTGGAACTGGAAACACCATATATTTT
TRBD1	TRBV19	TRBJ1-2	.	16	CASSIGGGQRVYGYTF	TGTGCCAGTAGTATAGGCGGGGGACAGAGAGTCTATGGCTACACCTTC
TRBD1	TRBV5-4	TRBJ1-5	.	15	CASSSGTGGNQPQHF	TGTGCCAGCAGTTCCGGGACAGGGGGGAATCAGCCCCAGCATTTT
.	TRBV3-1/TRBV3-2	TRBJ2-3	.	15	CASSQVTDSTDTQYF	TGTGCCAGCAGCCAAGTGACGGACAGCACAGATACGCAGTATTTT
TRBD1	TRBV30	TRBJ2-5	.	14	CAWSDGQVQETQYF	TGTGCCTGGAGTGATGGACAGGTCCAAGAGACCCAGTACTTC
TRBD1	TRBV29-1	TRBJ2-7	.	13	CSVQTGKSYEQYF	TGCAGCGTGCAGACAGGGAAATCCTACGAGCAGTACTTC
TRBD1	TRBV4-3	TRBJ1-2	.	14	CASSQAQGAGGYTF	TGCGCCAGCAGCCAAGCGCAGGGGGCGGGTGGCTACACCTTC
TRBD2	TRBV9	TRBJ2-1	.	16	CASTETSGGPHNEQFF	TGTGCCAGCACCGAGACTAGCGGGGGCCCACACAATGAGCAGTTCTTC
.	TRBV12-3/TRBV12-4	TRBJ1-4	.	13	CASSLYPNEKLFF	TGTGCCAGCAGTTTATATCCGAATGAAAAACTGTTTTTT
TRBD1	TRBV15	TRBJ2-6	.	18	CATSRLDRWSGGANVLTF	TGTGCCACCAGCAGACTGGACAGGTGGTCAGGTGGGGCCAACGTCCTGACTTTC
.	TRBV6-5	TRBJ2-4	.	16	CASSYSASLAKNIQYF	TGTGCCAGCAGTTACTCGGCCTCTTTAGCCAAAAACATTCAGTACTTC
.	TRBV5-4	TRBJ2-7	.	16	CASSPNSGGAGYEQYF	TGTGCCAGCAGCCCGAACTCGGGGGGCGCCGGCTACGAGCAGTACTTC
.	TRBV6-6	TRBJ1-3	.	14	CASSSWGSGNTIYF	TGTGCCAGCAGTTCGTGGGGATCTGGAAACACCATATATTTT
TRBD1	TRBV27	TRBJ1-2	.	16	CASGIWGTGSGYGYTF	TGTGCCAGCGGGATCTGGGGGACAGGTTCCGGCTATGGCTACACCTTC
.	TRBV11-3	TRBJ1-1	.	13	CASSLAGAGEAFF	TGTGCCAGCAGCTTAGCGGGGGCTGGTGAAGCTTTCTTT
TRBD1	TRBV2	TRBJ2-6	.	18	CASSERWDRGLGANVLTF	TGTGCCAGCAGTGAAAGGTGGGACAGGGGGCTTGGGGCCAACGTCCTGACTTTC